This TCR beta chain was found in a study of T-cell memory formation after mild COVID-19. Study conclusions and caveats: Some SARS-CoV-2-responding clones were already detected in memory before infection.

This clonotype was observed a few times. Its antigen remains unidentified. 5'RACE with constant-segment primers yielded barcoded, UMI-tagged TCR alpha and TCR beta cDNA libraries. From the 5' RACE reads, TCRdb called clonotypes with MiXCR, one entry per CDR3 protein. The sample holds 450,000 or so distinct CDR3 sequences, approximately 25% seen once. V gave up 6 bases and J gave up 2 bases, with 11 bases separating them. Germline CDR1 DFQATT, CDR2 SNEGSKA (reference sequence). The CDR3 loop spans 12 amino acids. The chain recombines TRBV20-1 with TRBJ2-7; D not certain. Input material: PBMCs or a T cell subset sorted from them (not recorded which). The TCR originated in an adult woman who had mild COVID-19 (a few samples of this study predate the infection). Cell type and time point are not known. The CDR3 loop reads CSARGPAYEQYF. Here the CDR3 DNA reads TGCAGTGCCCGAGGCCCTGCCTACGAGCAGTACTTC.